The 30 T cell receptor beta chains listed next were all sequenced from one sample in a study of blood T cell repertoires in COVID-19. The protocol was immunoSEQ multiplex PCR, while the TCRdb copy is restricted to in-frame clones and leaves out a portion. Of about 210,000 clones in the sample, more than 75% were seen once. Source material: peripheral blood. These receptors all come from a human donor in a cohort sampled during active COVID-19.

This clone was detected ten times or more. This chain links TRBV9 with TRBJ1-2, with D tentatively TRBD1 (5 bases). The CDR3 consists of 12 residues. Germline lookup yields CDR1 SGDLS and CDR2 YYNGEE. V was pared by 3 bases and J by 4 bases, with 7 bases between. CDR3 protein: CASSGGFYGYTF. The CDR3 bases are TGTGCCAGCAGCGGGGGCTTCTATGGCTACACCTTC.

The chain carries TRBV28 and TRBJ2-5; weak D call: TRBD2 (6 bases). The CDR3 length is 12 residues. The ends were cut back, 6 bases at V and 5 bases at J, with 10 bases in the middle. The germline CDR1 and CDR2 sequences are MDHEN and SYDVKM. CDR3 region: CASSPGRETQYF. Here the CDR3 DNA reads TGTGCCAGCAGCCCAGGGAGGGAGACCCAGTACTTC. The complete variable domain, with remaining parts taken from reference TRBV28 and TRBJ2-5, reads DVKVTQSSRYLVKRTGEKVFLECVQDMDHENMFWYRQDPGLGLRLIYFSYDVKMKEKGDIPEGYSVSREKKERFSLILESASTNQTSMYLCASSPGRETQYFGPGTRLLVL.

This clone was seen more than once but under ten times. The gene calls are TRBV4-3 and TRBJ1-4, with 9 bases aligning to TRBD1. Germline V gives CDR1 LGHNA, CDR2 YSLEER. Trimming removed 3 bases from V and 13 bases from J; junction bases left unmatched: 12. The CDR3 extends over 15 amino acids. CDR3 DNA: TGCGCCAGCAGCCAGAGGGACAGGGCCCCTGAAGGACTGTTTTTT. Protein sequence: CASSQRDRAPEGLFF.

J is TRBJ2-7 and V is TRBV7-6, with D tentatively TRBD1 (6 bases). The CDR3 spans 16 residues. Germline assignment: CDR1 SGHVS and CDR2 FNYEAQ. Trimming removed 5 bases at V and 0 bases at J, with 17 bases between. CDR3 in amino acids: CASSPPSGGFSYEQYF. CDR3 in DNA: TGTGCCAGCAGCCCTCCCTCTGGGGGCTTCTCCTACGAGCAGTACTTC.

The rearrangement uses TRBV5-5 and TRBJ1-3, with D perhaps TRBD1 (5 bases). The V gene lost 0 bases and the J gene lost 0 bases, with 10 bases spanning the gap. This CDR3 has 16 residues. Per the germline V gene, CDR1 is SGHKS and CDR2 is YYEKEE (reference sequence). The CDR3 DNA reads TGTGCCAGCAGCTTGGGACAGCACCCCTCTGGAAACACCATATATTTT. Its translation is CASSLGQHPSGNTIYF.

The genes are TRBV5-4 and TRBJ2-2; D is ambiguous. CDR1 is SGHNT, CDR2 YYREEE, per germline (reference sequence). With 0 bases removed from V and 6 bases from J, the gap between germline ends came to 12 bases. This CDR3 spans 15 amino acids. DNA of the CDR3: TGTGCCAGCAGCTTGGCCCCGTCAGGTCCCGGGGAGCTGTTTTTT. Translating it yields CASSLAPSGPGELFF.

V and J are TRBV7-6 and TRBJ2-1; 9 bases line up with TRBD2. The CDR3 has 17 amino acids. With V trimmed by 1 base and J by 0 bases, 4 bases remained unmatched. Germline V gene sequence: CDR1 SGHVS, CDR2 FNYEAQ. CDR3 sequence reads: CASSLGGSGSSYNEQFF. The CDR3 region has the DNA TGTGCCAGCAGCTTAGGCGGTAGCGGGAGCTCCTACAATGAGCAGTTCTTC.

The rearrangement links TRBV7-9 to TRBJ1-6, with TRBD1 identical over 12 bases. Germline V lookup: CDR1 SEHNR, CDR2 FQNEAQ (reference sequence). The CDR3 length is 15 residues. The V gene end was trimmed by 4 bases and the J gene end by 11 bases; junction bases not matched to a gene: 6. In DNA form, the CDR3 reads TGTGCCAGCAGCTCCGGGACAGGGGGCGCGCCACCCCTCCACTTT. Its protein product is CASSSGTGGAPPLHF.

This chain links TRBV30 with TRBJ1-2; TRBD1 is a possible D gene (5 bases). Trimming left V 3 bases short and J 1 base short, with 12 bases between. The germline V gene encodes CDR1 GTSNPN and CDR2 SVGIG (reference sequence). The CDR3 is 14 amino acids. The CDR3 DNA sequence: TGTGCCTGGAGGGGACTTCAACTTAACTATGGCTACACCTTC. Amino acids: CAWRGLQLNYGYTF.

The rearrangement joins TRBV28 to TRBJ2-3, with D possibly being TRBD2 (5 bases). This CDR3 has 17 amino acids. Germline CDR1 MDHEN, CDR2 SYDVKM. Deletions cut 2 bases from V and 0 bases from J, with 15 bases between. This chain's CDR3 is CASSLPPGVDSTDTQYF. CDR3 coding DNA: TGTGCCAGCAGTTTACCCCCCGGGGTGGACAGCACAGATACGCAGTATTTT.

The chain carries TRBV28 and TRBJ2-3, with TRBD1 as a possible D gene (6 bases). Germline V gene data show CDR1 as MDHEN and CDR2 as SYDVKM. There are 14 residues in the CDR3. V was clipped by 2 bases and J by 2 bases, with 8 bases between them. CDR3 residues: CASSLGQPTDTQYF. In DNA form, the CDR3 reads TGTGCCAGCAGTTTAGGACAGCCCACAGATACGCAGTATTTT.

This clone has a single count. CDR3 DNA: TGTGCCAGCAGCTTCACTAGAAACACCGGGGAGCTGTTTTTT. It codes for CASSFTRNTGELFF. V usage is TRBV5-4 and J usage is TRBJ2-2; possibly TRBD2 for D (5 bases). The germline V and J ends were trimmed by 2 bases and 2 bases, with 7 bases remaining between them. Germline V gene data show CDR1 as SGHNT and CDR2 as YYREEE (reference sequence). The CDR3 is made up of 14 amino acids.

In its sample, this clone was seen once. The chain employs TRBV7-6 and TRBJ2-1; TRBD1 matches 8 bases. Trimming cost V 4 bases and J 4 bases; bases outside gene matches: 9. The CDR3 length is 16 residues. The V gene's germline CDR1 is SGHVS and CDR2 FNYEAQ. The CDR3 reads CASSSVTGGRYNEQFF. The CDR3 bases are TGTGCCAGCAGCTCCGTAACAGGGGGACGTTACAATGAGCAGTTCTTC.

The rearrangement links TRBV24-1 to TRBJ2-6; 10 bases are a match to TRBD1. The CDR3 sequence is 18 residues long. Trimming cost V 2 bases and J 3 bases; bases outside gene matches: 6. The germline gives CDR1 KGHDR, CDR2 SFDVKD. CDR3 residues: CATSDSSGTGVGANVLTF. The CDR3 DNA reads as TGTGCCACCAGTGATTCTTCCGGGACAGGGGTTGGGGCCAACGTCCTGACTTTC.

The chain recombines TRBV20-1 with TRBJ2-5, with D possibly being TRBD1 (6 bases). Per germline, CDR1 DFQATT and CDR2 SNEGSKA (reference sequence). The CDR3 is made up of 11 amino acids. The CDR3 is CLGGAKETQYF. CDR3 DNA: TGCCTAGGGGGTGCTAAAGAGACCCAGTACTTC.

The chain couples TRBV7-9 to TRBJ1-1, with D uncertain. Germline assignment: CDR1 SEHNR and CDR2 FQNEAQ (reference sequence). This CDR3 has 13 residues. Trimming took off 1 base at V and 10 bases at J, with 13 bases between the two ends. The CDR3 is CASSLGRRDIAFF. Written as DNA, the CDR3 is TGTGCCAGCAGCTTAGGGCGGAGGGATATAGCTTTCTTT.

In its sample, this clone was seen a few times. J is TRBJ2-2 and V is TRBV7-9; possible D gene TRBD1, 6 bases. There are 13 residues in the CDR3. Trimming stripped 2 bases from V and 8 bases from J, with 9 bases between. Germline-derived CDR1 and CDR2 are SEHNR and FQNEAQ (reference sequence). CDR3 residues: CASSLTGLGELFF. CDR3 nucleotides: TGTGCCAGCAGCTTAACAGGGTTGGGGGAGCTGTTTTTT.

The chain joins TRBV2 to TRBJ2-7; unclear D gene. The CDR3 consists of 14 residues. Trimming removed 3 bases from V and 0 bases from J, with 9 bases in between. The V gene's germline CDR1 is SNHLY and CDR2 FYNNEI. Written as DNA, the CDR3 is TGTGCCAGCAGTGAGAGAAGTATCTCCTACGAGCAGTACTTC. Amino acids: CASSERSISYEQYF.

This clone has a single count. This chain links TRBV6-2 or TRBV6-3 with TRBJ2-4; TRBD1 aligns across 9 bases. Unmatched junction bases numbered 10, after V lost 6 bases and J lost 7 bases. CDR3 size: 15 residues. CDR1 is MNHEY, CDR2 SVGEGT, per germline. CDR3 sequence reads: CASSGARDRANIQYF. Written as DNA, the CDR3 is TGTGCCAGCAGCGGAGCCCGGGACAGGGCTAACATTCAGTACTTC.

The CDR3 region is CASRPGVIDEQFF. The CDR3 DNA is TGTGCCAGCAGGCCCGGGGTAATCGATGAGCAGTTCTTC. The V and J genes are TRBV12-3 or TRBV12-4 and TRBJ2-1, with TRBD2 as a possible D gene (5 bases). The CDR3 runs 13 residues. V was pared by 6 bases and J by 8 bases, with 14 bases between.

This rearrangement joins TRBV12-3 or TRBV12-4 to TRBJ2-5, with D tentatively TRBD2 (5 bases). The V end lost 7 bases, the J end lost 2 bases, and 11 bases lay between the germline ends. The CDR3 totals 13 residues. The CDR3 DNA reads as TGTGCCAGCACCGTTTGGGAGCAAGAGACCCAGTACTTC. Its protein is CASTVWEQETQYF.

The chain joins TRBV28 to TRBJ1-2, with D uncertain. Per the germline V gene, CDR1 is MDHEN and CDR2 is SYDVKM. The CDR3 is made up of 14 amino acids. V was pared by 6 bases and J by 4 bases, with 15 bases between. CDR3: CASRLTPEGYGYTF. CDR3 in DNA: TGTGCCAGCAGGTTGACGCCTGAGGGCTATGGCTACACCTTC.

The rearrangement links TRBV28 to TRBJ1-6, with a tentative D call TRBD1 (6 bases). V gave up 5 bases and J gave up 7 bases, with 21 bases separating them. This CDR3 spans 17 amino acids. Germline CDR1 MDHEN, CDR2 SYDVKM. CDR3 amino acids: CASSPLGGGSVNSPLHF. The CDR3 DNA follows: TGTGCCAGCAGTCCCCTGGGAGGGGGGTCGGTGAATTCACCCCTCCACTTT.

This clone occurred once. The gene calls are TRBV9 and TRBJ1-1; 9 nucleotides align to TRBD1. The CDR3 is 17 residues long. Trimming took 0 bases from V and 3 from J; bases not matched to a gene: 9. Per germline, CDR1 SGDLS and CDR2 YYNGEE. CDR3: CASSVGETGGRDTEAFF. As DNA, the CDR3 is TGTGCCAGCAGCGTAGGCGAGACAGGGGGGAGGGACACTGAAGCTTTCTTT.

This clone was seen just once. The CDR3 DNA reads TGCGCCAGCAGCCACACCTGGACTAGCTCCTACAATGAGCAGTTCTTC. This gives the protein CASSHTWTSSYNEQFF. The chain recombines TRBV4-1 with TRBJ2-1; TRBD2 aligns across 7 bases. This CDR3 contains 16 residues. Trimming removed 3 bases from V and 0 bases from J; junction bases left unmatched: 5. CDR1 MGHRA and CDR2 YSYEKL come from the germline V gene.

On this clone: This same CDR3 is encoded by further DNA sequences in the sample. The gene calls are TRBV3-1 (or the pseudogene TRBV3-2) and TRBJ2-3, with D possibly TRBD2 on 5 matching bases. Germline V gene data show CDR1 as LGHDT and CDR2 as YNNKEL (reference sequence). This CDR3 region has 14 residues. The V end lost 2 bases, the J end lost 5 bases, and 11 bases lay between the germline ends. The chain's CDR3 is CASSQRGPGDTQYF. CDR3 nucleotide sequence: TGTGCCAGCAGCCAACGCGGGCCGGGAGATACGCAGTATTTT.

This clone showed up just once. The V call is TRBV27, the J call TRBJ1-5; no clear D. From germline, CDR1 is MNHEY and CDR2 SMNVEV (reference sequence). The CDR3 extends over 14 amino acids. The germline V and J ends were trimmed by 2 bases and 1 base, with 6 bases remaining between them. The CDR3 reads CASSLLGSNQPQHF. The CDR3 nucleotides are TGTGCCAGCAGTTTACTGGGCAGCAATCAGCCCCAGCATTTT.

V usage is TRBV3-1 (or the pseudogene TRBV3-2) and J usage is TRBJ1-2; 12 nucleotides line up with TRBD1. Germline CDR1 reads LGHDT; CDR2 reads YNNKEL (reference sequence). V shed 4 bases, J shed 4 bases, and the junction held 7 bases outside the gene matches. The length of the CDR3 is 16 residues. The CDR3 coding sequence is TGTGCCAGCAGCCCCCGGGACAGGGGGCGTCGCTATGGCTACACCTTC. Translated, it gives CASSPRDRGRRYGYTF.

A few counts support this clone. V usage is TRBV6-1 and J usage is TRBJ2-2, with 15 positions matching TRBD2. This CDR3 spans 19 amino acids. Germline V lookup: CDR1 MNHNS, CDR2 SASEGT. With V trimmed by 2 bases and J by 6 bases, 10 bases remained unmatched. CDR3 bases: TGTGCCAGCAGTGAAACTTTGGGACTAGCGGGAGGTAACGCCGGGGAGCTGTTTTTT. Residues: CASSETLGLAGGNAGELFF.

V usage is TRBV16 and J usage is TRBJ1-5, with D tentatively TRBD1 (5 bases). The CDR3 runs 15 residues. Per germline, CDR1 KGHSY and CDR2 FQNENV. The V end lost 4 bases, the J end lost 2 bases, and 12 bases lay between the germline ends. CDR3 DNA: TGTGCCAGCAGCCCCGGCAGGGTAGGCAATCAGCCCCAGCATTTT. Translating it yields CASSPGRVGNQPQHF.